This note documents a single T cell receptor beta chain sequence. The sample is drawn from a study of shared T cell receptors in the human thymus. Germline-derived CDR1 and CDR2 are SGHNT and YYREEE (reference sequence). J lost 0 bases, V lost 1 base, and 10 bases had no gene match. CDR3 length: 19 residues. Generated by immunoSEQ multiplex PCR, the TCRdb table keeps only in-frame clones and is missing some. The sample lists approximately 490,000 clones, more than 75% occurring once. This sample was shared with a second study, whose subject was human thymus T cells. That report adds: Corrective heart surgery yielded the resections from which the thymus tissue came. Apparent bias marked the V and J gene usage of thymic and blood repertoires.

Sequencing was performed on thymocytes. This clonotype originated in a boy less than two years old with a congenital heart defect. This rearrangement joins TRBV5-4 to TRBJ2-3; 11 bases fit TRBD2. CDR3: CASSLCRTSGSLSTDTQYF. CDR3 DNA: TGTGCCAGCAGCTTGTGCAGGACTAGCGGGTCCCTTAGCACAGATACGCAGTATTTT.